The present T cell receptor (beta chain) was sequenced within a study of technical replicates of blood from a few donors. Germline lookup yields CDR1 MNHNY and CDR2 SVGAGI (reference sequence). Between the trimmed V and J ends, which lost 8 bases and 6 bases, there was a span of 14 bases. This CDR3 is built from 13 residues. Generated by immunoSEQ multiplex PCR, the TCRdb table keeps only in-frame clones and is missing some. The sample lists 79,000 or so clones, about 90% occurring once. The chain combines TRBV6-6 with TRBJ1-5; tentatively, D is TRBD1 (5 bases). Sample: T cells isolated from PBMCs. The clonotype comes from a human donor in good health. CDR3 nucleotide sequence: TGTGCCAGCTTACAGGTAACAAGTCAGCCCCAGCATTTT. Protein product: CASLQVTSQPQHF.